The 17 T cell receptor beta chains below all came from one sample that was sequenced in a study of immune cell composition in non-small cell lung cancer. Normal lung was sampled as far from the tumour as possible, at least 3 cm. Profiled with immunoSEQ multiplex PCR; TCRdb holds only in-frame clones, not every one. The repertoire has thousands of clones, 60% to 85% of them found once; the top ten carry about 5.8%. Sequenced material: non-adjacent lung tissue. The receptors were sampled from a human donor with non-small cell lung cancer.

This chain joins TRBV5-6 and TRBJ1-3; D is undetermined. Per the germline V gene, CDR1 is SGHDT and CDR2 is YYEEEE. The V gene lost 2 bases and the J gene lost 2 bases, with 14 bases spanning the gap. The CDR3 runs 16 residues. As DNA, the CDR3 is TGTGCCAGCAGCTTAATATCCATCGGGGCTGGAAACACCATATATTTT. Translated, it gives CASSLISIGAGNTIYF.

Details on this clone: Germline and junction disagree at one end, which may indicate a read error. The V call is TRBV11-3, the J call TRBJ2-7; D perhaps matches TRBD1 (6 bases). Germline assignment: CDR1 SGHNT and CDR2 YENEEA. The CDR3 is made up of 12 amino acids. CDR3 amino acids: CASSLSSRDTTF. The CDR3 DNA follows: TGTGCCAGCAGCTTATCGAGCCGGGACACCACTTTC.

The chain uses TRBV19 and TRBJ2-5; D is ambiguous. Between the trimmed V and J ends, which lost 1 base and 4 bases, there was a span of 13 bases. The CDR3 is 15 amino acids. Germline CDR1 is LNHDA and CDR2 is SQIVND (reference sequence). DNA of the CDR3: TGTGCCAGTAGTATAGGGGCAGGAATCCGAGAGACCCAGTACTTC. Its protein product is CASSIGAGIRETQYF. Together with reference TRBV19 and TRBJ2-5, the CDR3 gives the full variable domain: DGGITQSPKYLFRKEGQNVTLSCEQNLNHDAMYWYRQDPGQGLRLIYYSQIVNDFQKGDIAEGYSVSREKKESFPLTVTSAQKNPTAFYLCASSIGAGIRETQYFGPGTRLLVL.

DNA for the CDR3: TGTGCCAGCAGCTTAAATGTCAGATATGCCTACGAGCAGTACTTC. This gives the protein CASSLNVRYAYEQYF. The V and J genes are TRBV7-9 and TRBJ2-7; D gene uncertain. Germline-derived CDR1 and CDR2 are SEHNR and FQNEAQ (reference sequence). V was cut by 2 bases and J by 2 bases, with 13 bases left in between. CDR3 length: 15 amino acids.

This chain joins TRBV5-1 and TRBJ2-1; 9 nucleotides align to TRBD1. After removal of 7 bases from V and 7 bases from J, the junction contained 9 bases not matched to a gene. Germline V gives CDR1 SGHRS, CDR2 YFSETQ. This CDR3 comprises 14 residues. In DNA form, the CDR3 reads TGCGCCAGCGGACAGGGGCCCCCAGGTAATGAGCAGTTCTTC. It is translated as CASGQGPPGNEQFF.

V is TRBV27 and J is TRBJ2-1, with 8 bases that match TRBD1. The germline V gene has CDR1 MNHEY and CDR2 SMNVEV (reference sequence). The trim removed 5 bases at V and 12 bases at J, leaving 6 bases unmatched. The CDR3 extends over 12 amino acids. CDR3 bases: TGTGCCAGCAGTACGCTGACAGGGGTGCAGTTCTTC. Protein sequence: CASSTLTGVQFF.

This rearrangement joins TRBV5-1 to TRBJ2-3; a weak D match, TRBD1 (5 bases). The CDR3 has 16 residues. Germline loops: CDR1 SGHRS, CDR2 YFSETQ. Trimming took 0 bases from V and 4 from J, leaving 15 bases between them. CDR3 DNA: TGCGCCAGCAGCTTGGGGTGGCAGGGCTTCGCAGATACGCAGTATTTT. This sequence encodes CASSLGWQGFADTQYF. The full variable domain, in which reference TRBV5-1 and TRBJ2-3 provide the parts outside the CDR3, is KAGVTQTPRYLIKTRGQQVTLSCSPISGHRSVSWYQQTPGQGLQFLFEYFSETQRNKGNFPGRFSGRQFSNSRSEMNVSTLELGDSALYLCASSLGWQGFADTQYFGPGTRLTVL.

The chain combines TRBV6-5 with TRBJ2-7, with D tentatively TRBD2 (6 bases). Trimming removed 4 bases from V and 4 bases from J, with 8 bases in between. This CDR3 contains 12 residues. Germline V gene data show CDR1 as MNHEY and CDR2 as SVGAGI. CDR3 nucleotides: TGTGCCAGCAGTTCGGGAGTATACGAGCAGTACTTC. It translates to CASSSGVYEQYF.

This sequence joins TRBV10-2 and TRBJ2-5; TRBD2 matches at 11 bases. Germline V gives CDR1 WSHSY, CDR2 SAAADI. V dropped 5 bases and J dropped 5; count of bases not matched to a gene: 7. The CDR3 covers 15 residues. CDR3 sequence (DNA): TGCGCCAGCAGTTCTACTAGCGGGGGAGGGGAGACCCAGTACTTC. Its translation is CASSSTSGGGETQYF.

The chain employs TRBV5-5 and TRBJ1-4; no clear D. Trimming stripped 0 bases from V and 0 bases from J, with 6 bases between. The CDR3 contains 15 residues. Per germline, CDR1 SGHKS and CDR2 YYEKEE (reference sequence). CDR3 amino acids: CASSLGAATNEKLFF. CDR3 bases: TGTGCCAGCAGCTTGGGAGCTGCAACTAATGAAAAACTGTTTTTT.

The gene calls are TRBV7-3 and TRBJ1-6; D perhaps matches TRBD1 (5 bases). The CDR3 runs to 15 residues. CDR1 and CDR2 (germline): SGHTA, FQGTGA. Between the trimmed V and J ends, which lost 2 bases and 6 bases, there was a span of 11 bases. The CDR3: CASSLAGFPNSPLHF. The CDR3 DNA is TGTGCCAGCAGCTTAGCAGGGTTCCCTAATTCACCCCTCCACTTT.

V and J are TRBV7-9 and TRBJ2-7, with D possibly matching TRBD1 (6 bases). CDR1 is SEHNR and CDR2 is FQNEAQ in the germline V gene (reference sequence). The length of the CDR3 is 14 residues. V was shortened by 6 bases and J by 6 bases, with 18 bases between the two germline ends. The CDR3 coding sequence is TGTGCCAGCAGACCACACACAGGGAAAAGCGAGCAGTACTTC. Translation gives CASRPHTGKSEQYF.

DNA of the CDR3: TGTGCCAGCAGCTCAATTGGAGGGCAGGGCTCCTACGAGCAGTACTTC. Translation gives CASSSIGGQGSYEQYF. The V and J genes are TRBV7-2 and TRBJ2-7, with D possibly TRBD2 on 6 matching bases. CDR3 length: 16 residues. Trimming shortened V by 4 bases and J by 0 bases, and 16 bases separated the two germline ends. Germline assignment: CDR1 SGHTA and CDR2 FQGNSA.

This sequence joins TRBV6-6 and TRBJ1-1; no reliable D call. CDR1 and CDR2 from the germline V gene are MNHNY and SVGAGI (reference sequence). V lost 6 bases, J lost 2 bases, and 4 bases lay in between. This CDR3 region has 11 residues. CDR3 sequence reads: CASSTNTEAFF. The CDR3 DNA reads TGTGCCAGCAGCACTAACACTGAAGCTTTCTTT.

This clone was observed a handful of times. A read error may produce the germline difference seen at one junction end. The V and J genes are TRBV6-1 and TRBJ1-5; D gene uncertain. This CDR3 has 17 residues. Germline-derived CDR1 and CDR2 are MNHNS and SASEGT. CDR3 bases: TGTGCCAGCAGGGAAGGGTCAGGATGGTATAGCAATCAGCCCCAGCATTTT. Translating it yields CASREGSGWYSNQPQHF.

CDR3 loop: CASSLATVTGEAFF. CDR3 nucleotide sequence: TGTGCCAGCAGCTTAGCCACGGTAACAGGGGAAGCTTTCTTT. This chain uses TRBV7-9 with TRBJ1-1, with a possible D match to TRBD1 (6 bases). With 0 bases removed from V and 8 bases from J, the gap between germline ends came to 13 bases. Per germline, CDR1 SEHNR and CDR2 FQNEAQ (reference sequence). This CDR3 has 14 amino acids. The full variable domain, rest sourced from reference TRBV7-9 and TRBJ1-1, is DTGVSQNPRHKITKRGQNVTFRCDPISEHNRLYWYRQTLGQGPEFLTYFQNEAQLEKSRLLSDRFSAERPKGSFSTLEIQRTEQGDSAMYLCASSLATVTGEAFFGQGTRLTVV.

The genes are TRBV5-4 and TRBJ1-1, with 10 bases fitting TRBD1. Losses at the gene ends were 0 bases for V and 3 bases for J; bases not matched to a gene: 2. The V gene's germline CDR1 is SGHNT and CDR2 YYREEE (reference sequence). The CDR3 spans 15 residues. CDR3 bases: TGTGCCAGCAGCTTGGATGGGACAGGGGACACTGAAGCTTTCTTT. Its protein product is CASSLDGTGDTEAFF. Together with reference TRBV5-4 and TRBJ1-1, the CDR3 gives the full variable domain: ETGVTQSPTHLIKTRGQQVTLRCSSQSGHNTVSWYQQALGQGPQFIFQYYREEENGRGNFPPRFSGLQFPNYSSELNVNALELDDSALYLCASSLDGTGDTEAFFGQGTRLTVV.